The clone carrying this T cell receptor (beta chain) was recorded at least ten times. From RNA transcripts, TCR beta CDR3 regions were amplified. HTBI primers were used for first-round RT-PCR of the TCR CDR3. TCRdb reprocessed the multiplex PCR reads with MiXCR, giving one entry per CDR3 protein. Among more than 550,000 distinct CDR3 sequences listed, approximately 19% were seen once. Germline trimming cut 6 bases from V and 7 bases from J; bases unmatched to any gene: 9. Germline CDR1 DFQATT, CDR2 SNEGSKA (reference sequence). This CDR3 is built from 13 residues. The data derive from a study of T cells in Graves' hyperthyroidism and ophthalmopathy. Not enrolled were patients with uncontrolled infection, other autoimmune disease, pregnancy or lactation. On the basis of clinical symptoms, serum thyroxine and TRAb, thyroid ultrasound and orbital computed tomography, diagnoses were made. The source of the PBMCs was 10 ml of fresh peripheral blood.

The source is a woman aged 45-65 years with Graves' hyperthyroidism that later progressed to Graves' ophthalmopathy. The sequencing input was blood. The chain carries TRBV20-1 and TRBJ1-1; the match to TRBD1 covers 9 bases. CDR3 amino acids: CSADKTGGGEAFF. DNA for the CDR3: TGCAGTGCCGACAAAACAGGGGGCGGTGAAGCTTTCTTT.